A single sample is the source of the 23 T cell receptor beta chains below, sequenced in a study of CD8 T cells in Susac syndrome. The authors reverse transcribed 0.5 to 1 ug RNA with random hexamers. Each CDR3 protein is one row after TCRdb ran MiXCR on the immunoSEQ multiplex PCR reads. This sample has under 200,000 distinct CDR3 sequences, with roughly 95% found just once. The sequenced sample was CD4+ T cells from PBMCs. Source of these receptors: a human donor in good health.

This clonotype was picked up one time. In DNA, the CDR3 is TGCAGCGCCAGCGAGATCTACTATTCGGATACGCAGTATTTT. It yields the protein CSASEIYYSDTQYF. V usage is TRBV29-1 and J usage is TRBJ2-3, with D hard to call. Between the trimmed V and J ends, which lost 7 bases and 6 bases, there was a span of 20 bases. This CDR3 is built from 14 residues. Germline assignment: CDR1 SQVTM and CDR2 ANQGSEA.

The chain couples TRBV27 to TRBJ2-7, with D possibly matching TRBD2 (6 bases). This CDR3 contains 12 residues. Trimming pared 6 bases from V and 7 bases from J, leaving 13 bases between. Germline CDR1 is MNHEY and CDR2 is SMNVEV (reference sequence). The CDR3 loop reads CASSSDAGEQYV. The CDR3, as DNA: TGTGCCAGCAGCTCTGACGCGGGGGAGCAGTACGTC.

This sequence joins TRBV4-1 and TRBJ2-7, with D unresolved. Germline V lookup: CDR1 MGHRA, CDR2 YSYEKL. This CDR3 comprises 16 residues. V was clipped by 0 bases and J by 2 bases, with 14 bases between them. The DNA for the CDR3 is TGCGCCAGCAGCCAAGATGTCACGGAATCTACCTACGAGCAGTACGTC. Its translation is CASSQDVTESTYEQYV.

The chain has TRBV2 and TRBJ2-3; 9 nucleotides line up with TRBD1. Trimming at V came to 4 bases and at J to 6 bases, leaving 5 bases not matched to a gene. This CDR3 spans 14 amino acids. Germline assignment: CDR1 SNHLY and CDR2 FYNNEI. CDR3 residues: CASSGTGALDTQYF. As DNA, the CDR3 is TGTGCCAGCAGTGGGACAGGGGCCCTTGATACGCAGTATTTT.

This sequence joins TRBV25-1 and TRBJ2-3, with 7 bases that match TRBD1. V was clipped by 6 bases and J by 0 bases; unmatched bases: 0. Per germline, CDR1 MGHDK and CDR2 SYGVNS. CDR3 size: 13 residues. CDR3 sequence (DNA): TGTGCCAGCAGGACAGGGAGCACAGATACGCAGTATTTT. Residues: CASRTGSTDTQYF.

The rearrangement joins TRBV5-1 to TRBJ2-2; TRBD1 agrees at 8 bases. Germline CDR1 and CDR2: SGHRS and YFSETQ. V lost 1 base and J lost 3; bases outside the gene matches: 8. CDR3 length equals 17 residues. In DNA, the CDR3 is TGCGCCAGCAGCTTGATTATCAGGGGGCGCCACACCGGGGAGCTGTTTTTT. Amino acid sequence: CASSLIIRGRHTGELFF.

The chain is built from TRBV7-2 and TRBJ1-1; 9 bases agree with TRBD1. This CDR3 is 13 amino acids long. Germline assignment: CDR1 SGHTA and CDR2 FQGNSA. With 2 bases clipped from V and 11 bases from J, the junction kept 6 bases outside the gene matches. CDR3 in amino acids: CASSLRQGVKAFF. For the CDR3, the DNA is TGTGCCAGCAGCTTACGACAGGGGGTAAAGGCTTTCTTT. The whole variable domain, remainder taken from reference TRBV7-2 and TRBJ1-1, is GAGVSQSPSNKVTEKGKDVELRCDPISGHTALYWYRQSLGQGLEFLIYFQGNSAPDKSGLPSDRFSAERTGGSVSTLTIQRTQQEDSAVYLCASSLRQGVKAFFGQGTRLTVV.

This clonotype was picked up one time. The CDR3 DNA is TGTGCCAGCAGTCCGACCCTCGGAAGGGACTATGCCGAGCAGTACGTC. It translates to CASSPTLGRDYAEQYV. The gene calls are TRBV27 and TRBJ2-7; 7 bases are a match to TRBD2. After removal of 5 bases from V and 6 bases from J, the junction contained 16 bases not matched to a gene. CDR1 and CDR2 (germline): MNHEY, SMNVEV (reference sequence). This CDR3 spans 16 amino acids.

CDR3 sequence: CASWTGQGTDTQYF. The CDR3 DNA sequence: TGTGCCAGCTGGACAGGACAGGGGACAGATACGCAGTATTTT. The rearrangement uses TRBV18 and TRBJ2-3, with 9 bases fitting TRBD1. J lost 3 bases, V lost 7 bases, and 5 bases had no gene match. This CDR3 contains 14 residues. Germline CDR1 KGHSH, CDR2 LQKENI.

The chain employs TRBV29-1 and TRBJ2-7; D is perhaps TRBD1 (7 bases). V was shortened by 4 bases and J by 6 bases, with 16 bases between the two germline ends. Germline CDR1 reads SQVTM; CDR2 reads ANQGSEA. This CDR3 spans 13 amino acids. CDR3: CSVGQGGAGEQYF. The CDR3 coding sequence is TGCAGCGTTGGCCAGGGGGGAGCTGGCGAGCAGTACTTC.

The chain carries TRBV20-1 and TRBJ2-5, with D perhaps matching TRBD1 (6 bases). Trimming left V 6 bases short and J 5 bases short, with 13 bases between. Germline lookup yields CDR1 DFQATT and CDR2 SNEGSKA (reference sequence). There are 12 residues in the CDR3. The CDR3 sequence is CSAIQGLETQYF. The CDR3 DNA reads as TGCAGTGCCATACAGGGTTTGGAGACCCAGTACTTC.

The chain uses TRBV20-1 and TRBJ2-7; D may match TRBD1 or TRBD2 (5 bases each). The CDR3 is 11 residues long. The germline V gene encodes CDR1 DFQATT and CDR2 SNEGSKA (reference sequence). Trimming removed 6 bases at V and 7 bases at J, with 13 bases between. The CDR3 DNA reads as TGCAGTGCGGGGGACCGAGGGGAGCAGTACTTC. Its protein is CSAGDRGEQYF.

The CDR3 DNA reads as TGCGCCAGCAGCCAAGACGCGGCAGCTAATCAGCCCCAGCATTTT. Translation: CASSQDAAANQPQHF. The V and J genes are TRBV4-1 and TRBJ1-5; D not resolved. V was cut by 0 bases and J by 4 bases, with 10 bases left in between. The CDR3 consists of 15 residues. Germline values: CDR1 MGHRA, CDR2 YSYEKL.

The chain combines TRBV7-8 with TRBJ2-3, with D perhaps matching TRBD1 or TRBD2 (5 bases each). Germline lookup yields CDR1 SGHVS and CDR2 FQNEAQ. The CDR3 spans 16 residues. Deletions cut 1 base from V and 2 bases from J, with 13 bases between. The CDR3 sequence: CASSLGIAGTTDTQYF. CDR3 DNA: TGTGCCAGCAGCTTAGGCATCGCAGGGACCACAGATACGCAGTATTTT.

The rearrangement links TRBV5-1 to TRBJ2-5, with D possibly TRBD2 on 6 matching bases. The CDR3 is 14 residues long. Germline loops: CDR1 SGHRS, CDR2 YFSETQ. V lost 3 bases and J 5 bases, leaving 14 bases between the germline ends. The CDR3 nucleotides read TGCGCCAGCAGCTCGGGACTCATAGCGGAGACCCAGTACTTC. It encodes CASSSGLIAETQYF.

This chain uses TRBV11-2 with TRBJ2-1; 8 bases map to TRBD1. The trim removed 0 bases at V and 0 bases at J, leaving 4 bases unmatched. Germline assignment: CDR1 SGHAT and CDR2 FQNNGV. The CDR3 has 17 residues. CDR3 sequence: CASSLDGDRSSYNEQFF. As DNA, the CDR3 is TGTGCCAGCAGCTTAGATGGGGACAGGAGCTCCTACAATGAGCAGTTCTTC.

J is TRBJ2-1 and V is TRBV7-2; weak D call: TRBD2 (6 bases). Germline V gene sequence: CDR1 SGHTA, CDR2 FQGNSA. V was clipped by 3 bases and J by 4 bases, with 13 bases between them. CDR3 length equals 15 residues. This CDR3 reads CASSLGTGLYNEQFF. CDR3 sequence (DNA): TGTGCCAGCAGCTTGGGGACTGGCCTTTACAATGAGCAGTTCTTC.

The CDR3 sequence is CASSSFSTDTQYF. The CDR3 DNA reads as TGTGCCAGCAGCTCCTTCTCCACAGATACGCAGTATTTT. The rearrangement joins TRBV25-1 to TRBJ2-3; D is unresolved. The CDR3 totals 13 residues. Germline CDR1 and CDR2: MGHDK and SYGVNS. The V end lost 6 bases, the J end lost 2 bases, and 9 bases lay between the germline ends.

The chain combines TRBV5-4 with TRBJ1-2; TRBD1 agrees at 7 bases. This CDR3 is 15 amino acids long. Germline values: CDR1 SGHNT, CDR2 YYREEE (reference sequence). V lost 2 bases, J lost 2 bases, and 6 bases stayed unmatched. In DNA, the CDR3 is TGTGCCAGCAGCTTTGTCTCCAGGGGGAACTATGGCTACACCTTC. Translated, it gives CASSFVSRGNYGYTF.

The CDR3 DNA is TGTGCCTGGAGTGTACAAGGGACCACTGAAGCTTTCTTT. Amino acid sequence: CAWSVQGTTEAFF. The chain links TRBV30 to TRBJ1-1, with D possibly matching TRBD1 (5 bases). V lost 0 bases to trimming and J lost 4 bases, with 9 bases between them. The CDR3 is made up of 13 amino acids. Germline V gene data show CDR1 as GTSNPN and CDR2 as SVGIG (reference sequence).

The chain uses TRBV5-4 and TRBJ2-1; D assignment may be TRBD1 or TRBD2 (7 bases each). This CDR3 is 13 amino acids long. Germline V CDR1 and CDR2: SGHNT, YYREEE (reference sequence). Trimming shortened V by 5 bases and J by 10 bases, and 16 bases separated the two germline ends. CDR3 in DNA: TGTGCCAGCAGTCAACAGGGGAGGGGGGAGCAGTTCTTC. Residues: CASSQQGRGEQFF.

The chain uses TRBV4-1 and TRBJ2-4, with 13 bases fitting TRBD2. Germline assignment: CDR1 MGHRA and CDR2 YSYEKL. The V gene end was trimmed by 3 bases and the J gene end by 0 bases; junction bases not matched to a gene: 5. The CDR3 totals 18 residues. CDR3 loop: CASSHGTSGILAKNIQYF. The DNA for the CDR3 is TGCGCCAGCAGCCACGGGACTAGCGGGATCCTAGCCAAAAACATTCAGTACTTC.

This sequence joins TRBV12-3 or TRBV12-4 and TRBJ1-1; weak D call: TRBD1 (6 bases). The CDR3 consists of 14 residues. Deletions cut 2 bases from V and 7 bases from J, with 14 bases between. This chain's CDR3 is CASSLMAGASEAFF. Written as DNA, the CDR3 is TGTGCCAGCAGTTTAATGGCAGGGGCAAGTGAAGCTTTCTTT.